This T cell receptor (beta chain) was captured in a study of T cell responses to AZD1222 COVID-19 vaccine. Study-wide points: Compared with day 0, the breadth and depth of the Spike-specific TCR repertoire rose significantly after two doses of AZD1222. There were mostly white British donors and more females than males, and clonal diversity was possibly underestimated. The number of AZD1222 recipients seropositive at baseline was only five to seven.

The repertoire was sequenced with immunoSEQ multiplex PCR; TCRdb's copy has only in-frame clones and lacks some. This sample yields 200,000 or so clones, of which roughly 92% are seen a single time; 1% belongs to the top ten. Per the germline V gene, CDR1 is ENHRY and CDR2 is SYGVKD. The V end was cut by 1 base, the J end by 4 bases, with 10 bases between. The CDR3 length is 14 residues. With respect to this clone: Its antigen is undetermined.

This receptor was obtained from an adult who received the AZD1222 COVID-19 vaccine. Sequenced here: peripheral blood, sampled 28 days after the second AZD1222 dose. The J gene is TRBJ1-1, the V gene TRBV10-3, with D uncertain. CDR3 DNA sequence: TGTGCCATCAGTGAGTACGTAAAGACCACTGAAGCTTTCTTT. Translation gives CAISEYVKTTEAFF.